What follows are 18 T cell receptor beta chains derived from one specimen sequenced in a study of CD8 T cells in ankylosing spondylitis. Points from the study as a whole: Eight highly homologous variants formed a TCR beta motif that appeared characteristic of ankylosing spondylitis blood.

TCRdb called the 5' RACE reads again in MiXCR, with one record for every CDR3 protein. The sample carries 100,000 or so distinct CDR3 sequences, 9% recorded once. Antigens of these TCRs are unknown. The specimen was blood, either unsorted or a sorted T cell fraction (not recorded which). These receptor sequences come from a male donor with ankylosing spondylitis.

This clonotype was counted at least ten times. The genes are TRBV29-1 and TRBJ2-1, with D perhaps matching TRBD2 (5 bases). The V gene's germline CDR1 is SQVTM and CDR2 ANQGSEA. V was cut by 3 bases and J by 4 bases, with 10 bases left in between. The CDR3 loop spans 13 amino acids. As DNA, the CDR3 is TGCAGCGTTGAGATAGCGTTGTACAATGAGCAGTTCTTC. It codes for CSVEIALYNEQFF.

This clonotype was observed a handful of times. CDR3 residues: CASSRSGSEQYV. For the CDR3, the DNA is TGTGCCAGCAGCAGGAGCGGGAGCGAGCAGTACGTC. The chain joins TRBV11-3 to TRBJ2-7; 8 positions agree with TRBD2. The J segment lost 6 bases and the V segment lost 5 bases, leaving 3 bases of the junction unmatched. Germline V CDR1 and CDR2: SGHNT, YENEEA. This CDR3 is 12 amino acids long.

This clonotype has more than one count but fewer than ten. This chain links TRBV27 with TRBJ1-6; D is undetermined. The germline V gene has CDR1 MNHEY and CDR2 SMNVEV (reference sequence). CDR3 length equals 14 residues. V dropped 2 bases and J dropped 6 bases, with 8 bases sitting between them. The DNA of the CDR3 is TGTGCCAGCAGTTTACGGGGTTTTAATTCACCCCTCCACTTT. Protein: CASSLRGFNSPLHF.

The chain links TRBV27 to TRBJ2-7; TRBD1 aligns across 11 bases. The CDR3 has 14 residues. Trimming took 5 bases from V and 4 from J; bases not matched to a gene: 4. Per the germline V gene, CDR1 is MNHEY and CDR2 is SMNVEV (reference sequence). CDR3 DNA sequence: TGTGCCAGCAGTCAGGGGACAGGGGGTTACGAGCAGTACGTC. Protein sequence: CASSQGTGGYEQYV.

This clonotype was seen many times. This chain connects TRBV7-9 to TRBJ1-1; no reliable D call. Germline CDR1 reads SEHNR; CDR2 reads FQNEAQ (reference sequence). Trimming pared 3 bases from V and 11 bases from J, leaving 10 bases between. CDR3 length equals 11 residues. CDR3 amino acids: CASSLGSGAFF. DNA of the CDR3: TGTGCCAGCAGCTTGGGGTCCGGCGCTTTCTTT.

The genes are TRBV27 and TRBJ2-5; unclear D gene. The germline CDR1 and CDR2 sequences are MNHEY and SMNVEV (reference sequence). The CDR3 is 12 residues long. Trimming cost V 3 bases and J 4 bases, with 6 bases left between them. The CDR3 DNA reads TGTGCCAGCAGTTTGAACGGAGAGACCCAGTACTTC. Its protein is CASSLNGETQYF.

This clonotype showed up many times. The chain employs TRBV29-1 and TRBJ2-4; 8 nucleotides agree with TRBD1. Trimming removed 7 bases from V and 1 base from J; junction bases left unmatched: 18. CDR3 size: 18 residues. Germline V CDR1 and CDR2: SQVTM, ANQGSEA. This CDR3 reads CSAFRDRNDGWAKNIQYF. The CDR3 nucleotides are TGCAGCGCCTTTAGGGACAGGAACGATGGCTGGGCCAAAAACATTCAGTACTTC.

The chain couples TRBV28 to TRBJ2-7; D might be TRBD1 or TRBD2, each matching 5 bases. Germline CDR1 MDHEN, CDR2 SYDVKM. Trimming took off 3 bases at V and 6 bases at J, with 12 bases between the two ends. The CDR3 runs 13 residues. CDR3 loop: CASSFRRDREQYV. The CDR3 coding sequence is TGTGCCAGCAGTTTTCGCAGGGACCGCGAGCAGTACGTC.

This clonotype appeared many times. This chain joins TRBV5-1 and TRBJ2-1; D is unclear. The V and J ends lost 0 bases and 4 bases respectively, with 5 bases between them. Germline CDR1 is SGHRS and CDR2 is YFSETQ. The CDR3 consists of 13 residues. In DNA, the CDR3 is TGCGCCAGCAGCTTGGCCTTGTACAATGAGCAGTTCTTC. Its protein product is CASSLALYNEQFF.

This clonotype came up a few times. The rearrangement links TRBV5-5 to TRBJ1-3, with unresolved D. Per germline, CDR1 SGHKS and CDR2 YYEKEE (reference sequence). The CDR3 extends over 17 amino acids. Trimming took off 1 base at V and 0 bases at J, with 14 bases between the two ends. CDR3 sequence: CASSLTVTHSSGNTIYF. The CDR3 bases are TGTGCCAGCAGCTTGACGGTGACTCACTCCTCTGGAAACACCATATATTTT.

The chain has TRBV3-1 and TRBJ2-5; D assignment may be TRBD1 or TRBD2 (5 bases each). The germline V gene encodes CDR1 LGHDT and CDR2 YNNKEL (reference sequence). CDR3 length: 14 amino acids. Trimming stripped 1 base from V and 4 bases from J, with 10 bases between. The CDR3 sequence: CASSQVGTLETQYF. The CDR3 nucleotides read TGTGCCAGCAGCCAAGTTGGGACCTTAGAGACCCAGTACTTC.

This clonotype appeared a few times. The chain is built from TRBV20-1 and TRBJ2-1; D might be TRBD2 (5 bases). The CDR3 runs 15 residues. Germline-derived CDR1 and CDR2 are DFQATT and SNEGSKA (reference sequence). The V and J ends lost 0 bases and 7 bases respectively, with 16 bases between them. This CDR3 is CSARDFVGRGNEQFF. DNA of the CDR3: TGCAGTGCTAGAGATTTTGTAGGGCGAGGGAATGAGCAGTTCTTC.

Ten or more counts support this clonotype. This chain uses TRBV20-1 with TRBJ2-7; D is ambiguous. The CDR3 sequence is 13 residues long. Germline CDR1 and CDR2: DFQATT and SNEGSKA (reference sequence). V was cut by 2 bases and J by 2 bases, with 10 bases left in between. CDR3 bases: TGCAGTGCTAGAATGGCGGAGCCCTACGAGCAGTACTTC. This sequence encodes CSARMAEPYEQYF.

In its sample, this clonotype was seen a few times. The chain employs TRBV30 and TRBJ2-2; no clear D. The CDR3 consists of 13 residues. Germline V CDR1 and CDR2: GTSNPN, SVGIG (reference sequence). Trimming removed 4 bases from V and 1 base from J, with 7 bases in between. CDR3 residues: CAWMAENTGELFF. The CDR3 bases are TGTGCCTGGATGGCAGAGAACACCGGGGAGCTGTTTTTT. Filled out from reference TRBV30 and TRBJ2-2, the complete variable domain reads SQTIHQWPATLVQPVGSPLSLECTVEGTSNPNLYWYRQAAGRGLQLLFYSVGIGQISSEVPQNLSASRPQDRQFILSSKKLLLSDSGFYLCAWMAENTGELFFGEGSRLTVL.

J is TRBJ1-1 and V is TRBV4-1; weak D call: TRBD1 (5 bases). This CDR3 region has 14 residues. V lost 3 bases and J lost 5, with 13 bases in between. Germline V gives CDR1 MGHRA, CDR2 YSYEKL. CDR3 protein: CASSQSQGVTEAFF. In DNA, the CDR3 is TGCGCCAGCAGCCAGTCTCAAGGGGTTACTGAAGCTTTCTTT.

This clonotype was found many times. The chain couples TRBV4-1 to TRBJ2-7; tentative D call: TRBD2 (5 bases). This CDR3 is 13 amino acids long. Germline V gives CDR1 MGHRA, CDR2 YSYEKL. The V and J ends lost 1 base and 3 bases respectively, with 7 bases between them. This CDR3 is CASSQGAGYEQYV. CDR3 bases: TGCGCCAGCAGCCAAGGGGCGGGCTACGAGCAGTACGTC.

In its sample, this clonotype was seen a few times. The chain employs TRBV12-5 and TRBJ2-5; D not resolved. Deletions cut 1 base from V and 5 bases from J, with 8 bases between. This CDR3 is 13 amino acids long. CDR1 and CDR2 from the germline V gene are LGHNT and FRNRAP. The CDR3 DNA is TGTGCTAGTGGTTTGGCTGTGTGGGAGACCCAGTACTTC. Its protein product is CASGLAVWETQYF.

This chain connects TRBV6-4 to TRBJ1-5, with D uncertain. CDR3 length: 15 residues. Per germline, CDR1 MRHNA and CDR2 SNTAGT. V was pared by 5 bases and J by 4 bases, with 15 bases between. Here the CDR3 DNA reads TGTGCCAGCAGTCAATCCTCGGAGGGTAATCAGCCCCAGCATTTT. Translated, it gives CASSQSSEGNQPQHF.